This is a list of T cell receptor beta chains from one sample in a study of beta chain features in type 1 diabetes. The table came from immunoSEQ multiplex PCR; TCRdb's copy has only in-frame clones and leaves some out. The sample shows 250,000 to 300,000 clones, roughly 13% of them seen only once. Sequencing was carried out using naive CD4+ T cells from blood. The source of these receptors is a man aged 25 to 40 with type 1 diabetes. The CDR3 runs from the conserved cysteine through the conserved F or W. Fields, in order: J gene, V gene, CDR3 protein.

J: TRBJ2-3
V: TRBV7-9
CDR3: CASSSTLAAEDTDTQYF

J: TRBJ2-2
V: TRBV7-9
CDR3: CASSRVAGGPSGELFF

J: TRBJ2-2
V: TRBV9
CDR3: CASSVTGYTGELFF

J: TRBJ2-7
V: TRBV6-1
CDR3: CATDQGSEQYF

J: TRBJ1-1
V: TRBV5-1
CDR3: CASRPTGLMNTEAFF

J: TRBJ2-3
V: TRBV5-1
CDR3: CASVRGEGTHADTQYF

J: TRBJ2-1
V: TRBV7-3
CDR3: CASSLLGANNEQFF

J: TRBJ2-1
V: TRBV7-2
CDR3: CASSLGLAGGQKEQFF

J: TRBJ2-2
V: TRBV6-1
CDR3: CASREQNTGELFF

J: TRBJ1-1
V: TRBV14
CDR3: CASSHRGLYEAFF

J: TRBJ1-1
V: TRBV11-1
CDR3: CASSLRTGSRAFF

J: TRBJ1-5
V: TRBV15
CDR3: CATSRVDQPQHF

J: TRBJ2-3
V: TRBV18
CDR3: CASSLATGGADTQYF

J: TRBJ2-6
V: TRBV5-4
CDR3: CASSSGTTGANVLTF

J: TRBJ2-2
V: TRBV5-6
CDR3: CASSLRTSGRAYTGELFF

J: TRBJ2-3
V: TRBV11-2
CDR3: CASSLDAVTDTQYF

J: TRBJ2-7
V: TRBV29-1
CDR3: CSVEDPTGEQYF

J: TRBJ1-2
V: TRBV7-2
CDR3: CASSFRDRGNGYTF

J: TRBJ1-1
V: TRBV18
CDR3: CASSPTRNTEAFF

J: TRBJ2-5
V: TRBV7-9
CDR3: CASSLEPTRETQYF

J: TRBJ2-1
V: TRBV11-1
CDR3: CASSSGQGIYNEQFF

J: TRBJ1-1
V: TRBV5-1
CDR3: CASSQRTGGTEAFF

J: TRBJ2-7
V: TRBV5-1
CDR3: CASSDRGPSQQYF

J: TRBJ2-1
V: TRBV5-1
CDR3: CASSFGEDEQFF

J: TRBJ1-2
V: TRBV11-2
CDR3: CASSLDRASYGYTF

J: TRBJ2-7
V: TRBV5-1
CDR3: CASSPRLGSGIHEQYF

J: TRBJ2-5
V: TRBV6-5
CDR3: CASSYTGQQETQYF

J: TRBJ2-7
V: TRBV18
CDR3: CASSPRDRVTYEQYF

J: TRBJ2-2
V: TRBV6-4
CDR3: CASGGAGGRTGELFF

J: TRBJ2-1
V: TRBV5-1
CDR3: CASSYFTSTNEQFF

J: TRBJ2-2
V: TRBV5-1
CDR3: CASSLSGTATGELFF

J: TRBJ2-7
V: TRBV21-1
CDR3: CASSKPGLAATYEQYF

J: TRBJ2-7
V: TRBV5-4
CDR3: CASSSGTGGSNEQYF

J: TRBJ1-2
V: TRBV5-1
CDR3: CASSASTGSGGYTF

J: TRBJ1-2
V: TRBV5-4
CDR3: CASSLAPLLQGWGYTF

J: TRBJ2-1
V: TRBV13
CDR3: CASRAVTSGDPNEQFF

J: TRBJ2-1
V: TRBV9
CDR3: CASSVEGLAGASEQFF

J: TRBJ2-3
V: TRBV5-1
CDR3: CASSLRASGETDTQYF

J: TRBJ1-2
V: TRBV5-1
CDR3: CASSLDGMSAGYTF

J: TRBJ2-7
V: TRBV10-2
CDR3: CASSEESGSFYEQYF

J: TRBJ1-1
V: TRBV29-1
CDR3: CSVVRDTSEAFF

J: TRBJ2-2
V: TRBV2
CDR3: CASSDLTGVGELFF

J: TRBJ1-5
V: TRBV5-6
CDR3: CASSSTGEGNQPQHF

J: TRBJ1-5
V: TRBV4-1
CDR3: CASSLRPGQGDYSNQPQHF

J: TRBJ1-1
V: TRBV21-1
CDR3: CASSKRRDWEVEAFF

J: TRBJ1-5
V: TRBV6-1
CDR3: CASSDKREQPQHF

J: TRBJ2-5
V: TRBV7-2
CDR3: CASSLVQTQETQYF

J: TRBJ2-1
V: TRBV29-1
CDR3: CSVETRYNEQFF

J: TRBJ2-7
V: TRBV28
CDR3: CASRSRGEQYF

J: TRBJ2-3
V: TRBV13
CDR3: CASSLRGALVPTQYF

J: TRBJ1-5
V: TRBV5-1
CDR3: CASSLGGQGHQPQHF

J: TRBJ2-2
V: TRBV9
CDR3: CASSVRLDRATGELFF

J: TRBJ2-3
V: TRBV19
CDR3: CASSKRVHTDTQYF

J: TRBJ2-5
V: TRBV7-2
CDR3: CASNNVSGQETQYF

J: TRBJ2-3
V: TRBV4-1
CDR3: CASSQEGGDTQYF

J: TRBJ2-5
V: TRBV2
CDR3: CASTPIEAQYF

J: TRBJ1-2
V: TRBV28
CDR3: CASSWAGHYGYTF